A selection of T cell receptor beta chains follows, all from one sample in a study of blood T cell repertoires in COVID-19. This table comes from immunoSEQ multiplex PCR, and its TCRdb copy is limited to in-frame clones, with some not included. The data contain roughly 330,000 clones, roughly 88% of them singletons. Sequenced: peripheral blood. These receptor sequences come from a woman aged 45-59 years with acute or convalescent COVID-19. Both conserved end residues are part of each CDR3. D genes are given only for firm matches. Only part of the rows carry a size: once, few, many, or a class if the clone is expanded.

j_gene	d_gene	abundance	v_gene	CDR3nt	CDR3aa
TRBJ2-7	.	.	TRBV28	TGTGCCAGCAGGACGACTCCATCCTTAGTATACGAGCAGTACTTC	CASRTTPSLVYEQYF
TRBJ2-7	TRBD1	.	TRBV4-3	TGCGCCAGCAGCCTGAGACAGGGGACCTACGAGCAGTACTTC	CASSLRQGTYEQYF
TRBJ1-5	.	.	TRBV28	TGTGCCAGCAGTTTGGGCAGTCCTGGGCCCCAGCATTTT	CASSLGSPGPQHF
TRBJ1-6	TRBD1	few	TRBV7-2	TGTGCCAGCAGCTTAGCTCCTTACCGGGACAGGGGTACGACACCCCTCCACTTT	CASSLAPYRDRGTTPLHF
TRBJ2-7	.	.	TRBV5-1	TGCGCCAGCAGCTTGGAGTCGCGGGCGGGCTACGAGCAGTACTTC	CASSLESRAGYEQYF
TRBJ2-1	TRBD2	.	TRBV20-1	TGCAGTGCTAGTGTACCGCTAGCGGGAGGGTACTCGTCCTACAATGAGCAGTTCTTC	CSASVPLAGGYSSYNEQFF
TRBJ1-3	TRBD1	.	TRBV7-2	TGTGCCAGCAGCGGGTCGACAGGGTTGGACACCATATATTTT	CASSGSTGLDTIYF
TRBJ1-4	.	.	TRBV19	TGTGCCAGTAGTAACAGGGAAAAACTGTTTTTT	CASSNREKLFF
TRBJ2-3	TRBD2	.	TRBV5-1	TGCGCCAGCAGCTCCACGGATGGACTAGCGGGGTACACAGATACGCAGTATTTT	CASSSTDGLAGYTDTQYF
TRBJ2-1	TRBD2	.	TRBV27	TGTGCCAGCAGCGCGGGACTAGCGGCCAATGAGCAGTTCTTC	CASSAGLAANEQFF
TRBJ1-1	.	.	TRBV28	TGTGCCAGCAGTGTGACTAAGACTGAAGCTTTCTTT	CASSVTKTEAFF
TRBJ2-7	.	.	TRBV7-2	TGTGCCAGCAGCGCCGGGACATGGGCCTACGAGCAGTACTTC	CASSAGTWAYEQYF
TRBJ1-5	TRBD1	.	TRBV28	TGTGCCAGCAGAAATACAGGGGGCGTGAGGGCAGGTCAGCCCCAGCATTTT	CASRNTGGVRAGQPQHF
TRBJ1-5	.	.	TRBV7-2	TGTGCCAGCAGCCCGCAGGCAGGTGGCAATCAGCCCCAGCATTTT	CASSPQAGGNQPQHF
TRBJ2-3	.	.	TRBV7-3	TGTGCCAGCAGCTTAACCAGTCAAGATACGCAGTATTTT	CASSLTSQDTQYF
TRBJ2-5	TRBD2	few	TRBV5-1	TGCGCCAGCAGCTTTGGATGGGTAGCGGGACAAGAGACCCAGTACTTC	CASSFGWVAGQETQYF
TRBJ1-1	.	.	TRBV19	TGTGCCAGTCGGGGTGTGGGCACTGAAGCTTTCTTT	CASRGVGTEAFF
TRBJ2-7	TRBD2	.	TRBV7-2	TGTGCCAGCAGCGTGGCTAGCGGTAGCTCCTACGAGCAGTACTTC	CASSVASGSSYEQYF
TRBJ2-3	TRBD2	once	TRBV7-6	TGTGCCAGCAGCCGTAGTCCCTTAGCGGGTGCTAGCACAGATACGCAGTATTTT	CASSRSPLAGASTDTQYF
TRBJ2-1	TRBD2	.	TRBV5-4	TGTGCCAGCAGCTTGGGACTAGCGGTCTCCTACAATGAGCAGTTCTTC	CASSLGLAVSYNEQFF
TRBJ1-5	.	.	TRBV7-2	TGTGCCAGCAGGCGGACAGTCAATCAGCCCCAGCATTTT	CASRRTVNQPQHF
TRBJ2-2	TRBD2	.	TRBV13	TGTGCCAGCAGCTTCCGACTAGCGGGTGCCATTGGGGAGCTGTTTTTT	CASSFRLAGAIGELFF
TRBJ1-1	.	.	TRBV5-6	TGTGCCAGCAGGGAGGGCACAATGAACACTGAAGCTTTCTTT	CASREGTMNTEAFF
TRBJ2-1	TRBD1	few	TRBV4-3	TGCGCCAGCAGCCAAGTAAGGGACAGATTCTACAGCTCCTACAATGAGCAGTTCTTC	CASSQVRDRFYSSYNEQFF
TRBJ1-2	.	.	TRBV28	TGTGCCAGCAGTTCACCGGGGGTGGGTGGCTATGGCTACACCTTC	CASSSPGVGGYGYTF
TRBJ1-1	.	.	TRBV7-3	TGTGCCAGCAGCTATCAGGGGAGGGACACTGAAGCTTTCTTT	CASSYQGRDTEAFF
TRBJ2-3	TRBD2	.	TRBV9	TGTGCCAGCAGCGTAGAAATAGCGGGAGCCCCAGATACGCAGTATTTT	CASSVEIAGAPDTQYF
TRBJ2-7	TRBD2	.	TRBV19	TGTGCCAGTAGCTTCGGGGTTAGCGGGAGCTTCTCCTACGAGCAGTACTTC	CASSFGVSGSFSYEQYF
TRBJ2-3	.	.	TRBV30	TGTGCCTGGAGTGATCCCTTCGTTAGTGGTAGAGGAGATACGCAGTATTTT	CAWSDPFVSGRGDTQYF
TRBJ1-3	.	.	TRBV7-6	TGTGCCAGCAGCTTAGAGTTTCGGAGCTCTGGAAACACCATATATTTT	CASSLEFRSSGNTIYF
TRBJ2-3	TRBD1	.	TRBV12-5	TGTGCTAGTGGTTTGGCGACAGGGTCAGATACGCAGTATTTT	CASGLATGSDTQYF
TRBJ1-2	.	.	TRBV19	TGTGCCAGTACACGGACAGCTAACTATGGCTACACCTTC	CASTRTANYGYTF
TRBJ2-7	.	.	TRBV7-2	TGTGCCAGCAGCTTAGCGCGCGGAGCCTACGAGCAGTACTTC	CASSLARGAYEQYF
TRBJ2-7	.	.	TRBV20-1	TGCAGTGCTAGACCCAGCTACGAGCAGTACTTC	CSARPSYEQYF
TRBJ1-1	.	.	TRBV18	TGTGCCAGCTCACCAAGCCGGAAAGAGGGCACTGAAGCTTTCTTT	CASSPSRKEGTEAFF
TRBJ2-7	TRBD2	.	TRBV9	TGTGCCAGCAGCCCCTCCGGACTAGCCTCCTACGAGCAGTACTTC	CASSPSGLASYEQYF
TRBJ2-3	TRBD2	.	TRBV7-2	TGTGCCAGCAGCCAACATGGGAGCGGGAGGTCAGATACGCAGTATTTT	CASSQHGSGRSDTQYF
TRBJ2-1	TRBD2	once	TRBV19	TGTGCCAGTAGTATAGACAGCGGGAGTTACAATGAGCAGTTCTTC	CASSIDSGSYNEQFF
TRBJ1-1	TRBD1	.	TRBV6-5	TGTGCCAGCAGTCCGCGACAGGGCGAGGCCACTGAAGCTTTCTTT	CASSPRQGEATEAFF
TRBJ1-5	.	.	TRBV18	TGTGCCAGCTCGCCAACAGGGTCTCATCAGCCCCAGCATTTT	CASSPTGSHQPQHF
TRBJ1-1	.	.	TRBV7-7	TGTGCTAGCAGCCAAACAGTGAACACTGAAGCTTTCTTT	CASSQTVNTEAFF
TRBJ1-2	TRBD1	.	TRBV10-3	TGTGCCATCAGATGGGACAGCCCGCTATCTGGCTACACCTTC	CAIRWDSPLSGYTF
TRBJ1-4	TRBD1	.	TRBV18	TGTGCCAGCTCACCTGGACAGGTCACTAATGAAAAACTGTTTTTT	CASSPGQVTNEKLFF
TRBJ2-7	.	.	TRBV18	TGTGCCAGCTCACCGCAGACAGCCACCTACGAGCAGTACTTC	CASSPQTATYEQYF
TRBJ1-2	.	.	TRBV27	TGTGCCAGCGGGGGCAGATCATATGGCTACACCTTC	CASGGRSYGYTF
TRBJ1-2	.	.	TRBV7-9	TGTGCCAGCAGCTGGGAGAGTGTGGGCTACACCTTC	CASSWESVGYTF
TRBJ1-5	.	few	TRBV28	TGTGCCAGCAGTTTAATCATCAATCAGCCCCAGCATTTT	CASSLIINQPQHF
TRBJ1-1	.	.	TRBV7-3	TGTGCCAGCAGCTTGAGCGGGACATTGAACACTGAAGCTTTCTTT	CASSLSGTLNTEAFF
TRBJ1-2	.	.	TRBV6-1	TGTGCCAGCAGTGAAGCCTTAAGGGCGGGAGGTGGCTACACCTTC	CASSEALRAGGGYTF
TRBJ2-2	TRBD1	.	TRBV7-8	TGTGCCAGCAGCTTTCGTTTGACAGGGGCCACATCTCCCGGGGAGCTGTTTTTT	CASSFRLTGATSPGELFF
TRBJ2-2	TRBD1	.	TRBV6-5	TGTGCCACGCAGACAGGGTCGAACGGCGCCGGGGAGCTGTTTTTT	CATQTGSNGAGELFF
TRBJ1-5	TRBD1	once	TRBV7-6	TGTGCCAGCAGCTCCCAGGACAGGGCGTTGGATCAGCCCCAGCATTTT	CASSSQDRALDQPQHF
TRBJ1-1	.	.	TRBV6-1	TGTGCCAGCAGTGAACAGGGGAGTATGAACACTGAAGCTTTCTTT	CASSEQGSMNTEAFF
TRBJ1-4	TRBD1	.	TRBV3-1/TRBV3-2	TGTGCCAGTAAAAAGCTAGATGGGACAGCAACTAATGAAAAACTGTTTTTT	CASKKLDGTATNEKLFF
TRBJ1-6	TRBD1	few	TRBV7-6	TGTGCCAGCAGCCCCCGGACAGGGGAACGTTCACCCCTCCACTTT	CASSPRTGERSPLHF
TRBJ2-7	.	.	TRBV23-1	TGCGCCAGCAGTCAAGAGGGCAGGGGCTCCTACGAGCAGTACTTC	CASSQEGRGSYEQYF
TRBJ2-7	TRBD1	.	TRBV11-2	TGTGCCAGCAGCTTAGGCAGGGGGCTTAGCTACGAGCAGTACTTC	CASSLGRGLSYEQYF